The subject of this entry is one TCR beta chain. CDR3 length: 15 residues. V lost 3 bases to trimming and J lost 2 bases, with 11 bases between them. This sample is part of a study of blood T cell repertoires in COVID-19. In the study overall: Samples taken during acute and convalescent COVID-19 were collected in the United States, Italy and Spain. PBMCs, B-cell-depleted T cells, or T cells were the source of the cDNA or gDNA that made up the material.

In the original analysis: Amplification with reference gene primers provided the estimates of nucleated cell counts. Assay used: immunoSEQ multiplex PCR; TCRdb lists only in-frame clones, some missing. The V and J calls and clone size were taken over from that table, and D and trimming were inferred from the DNA. Seen here are over 35,000 clones, 85% to 90% observed once, and the top ten hold approximately 4%. V usage is TRBV23-1 and J usage is TRBJ2-1; no clear D. TRBV23-1 is an ORF, and what it does is uncertain. This receptor was obtained from a man aged 35 to 55 with COVID-19, enrolled during active disease. Input material: peripheral blood. CDR3 in amino acids: CASSHLIAAYNEQFF. CDR3 nucleotides: TGCGCCAGCAGTCATTTGATTGCGGCCTACAATGAGCAGTTCTTC.